These T cell receptor beta chains were read from a single sample in a study of T-cell reconstitution after alpha-beta-depleted transplantation in children. TCRdb analysed the PCR reads with MiXCR anew, one entry per CDR3 protein. This sample has over 400,000 distinct CDR3 sequences, with approximately 42% found just once. Sample: PBMCs, taken before TCRalphabeta/CD19-depleted stem cell transplant. These receptors all stem from a girl aged 2 to 10 with aplastic anemia, due to receive a stem cell transplant. Each CDR3 is given with its conserved first and last residue. A D gene is named only where the DNA matches it firmly. Clone size is shown for a subset of rows, as once, few, many or a class of expanded clone.

v_gene: TRBV15; abundance: .; d_gene: TRBD1; j_gene: TRBJ1-6; CDR3nt: TGTGCCACCAGCACCGACAGGGGGCTATGGAGTTCACCCCTCCACTTT; CDR3aa: CATSTDRGLWSSPLHF
v_gene: TRBV2; abundance: .; d_gene: .; j_gene: TRBJ2-1; CDR3nt: TGTGCCAGCAGTTCTCAAACAGGGAATGAGCAGTTCTTC; CDR3aa: CASSSQTGNEQFF
v_gene: TRBV5-1; abundance: many; d_gene: .; j_gene: TRBJ2-2; CDR3nt: TGCGCCAGCAGTTACACGGACACCGGGGAGCTGTTTTTT; CDR3aa: CASSYTDTGELFF
v_gene: TRBV6-2/TRBV6-3; abundance: .; d_gene: .; j_gene: TRBJ2-1; CDR3nt: TGTGCCAGCAGTCGATACGAGGTACTAGAGGCTCATGAGCAGTTCTTC; CDR3aa: CASSRYEVLEAHEQFF
v_gene: TRBV11-2; abundance: many; d_gene: .; j_gene: TRBJ2-7; CDR3nt: TGTGCCAGCAGCTTGGGAGCCTCCTACGAGCAGTACTTC; CDR3aa: CASSLGASYEQYF
v_gene: TRBV9; abundance: .; d_gene: .; j_gene: TRBJ2-1; CDR3nt: TGTGGCAGCAGCGTAGAAAGGAAGGGGGGGACTTACAATGAGCAGTTCTTC; CDR3aa: CGSSVERKGGTYNEQFF
v_gene: TRBV7-9; abundance: .; d_gene: .; j_gene: TRBJ2-7; CDR3nt: TGTGCCAGCACCCTTAACCAGTACGAGCAGTACTTC; CDR3aa: CASTLNQYEQYF
v_gene: TRBV20-1; abundance: few; d_gene: TRBD2; j_gene: TRBJ2-1; CDR3nt: TGCAGTGCTAGGGTATCTGGACTAGTTTTGGTAGAGCAGTTCTTC; CDR3aa: CSARVSGLVLVEQFF
v_gene: TRBV5-1; abundance: .; d_gene: .; j_gene: TRBJ2-5; CDR3nt: TGCGCCAGCAGCCCGCCCCCGAGCGCCATCCCGGAGACCCAGTACTTC; CDR3aa: CASSPPPSAIPETQYF
v_gene: TRBV7-2; abundance: .; d_gene: .; j_gene: TRBJ1-4; CDR3nt: TGTGCCAGCAGCTTTTTTTCCTATAATGAAAAACTGTTTTTT; CDR3aa: CASSFFSYNEKLFF
v_gene: TRBV7-2; abundance: many; d_gene: .; j_gene: TRBJ2-1; CDR3nt: TGTGCCAGCAGCTCGGGGGAGACAAGTGAGCAGTTCTTC; CDR3aa: CASSSGETSEQFF
v_gene: TRBV20-1; abundance: .; d_gene: TRBD2; j_gene: TRBJ2-3; CDR3nt: TGCAGTGCTAGACCAGCGGGAGTAAGCACAGATACGCAGTATTTT; CDR3aa: CSARPAGVSTDTQYF
v_gene: TRBV24-1; abundance: .; d_gene: .; j_gene: TRBJ2-1; CDR3nt: TGTGCCACCAGTGATTGGAAATTTGGTGAGCAGTTCTTC; CDR3aa: CATSDWKFGEQFF
v_gene: TRBV4-1; abundance: .; d_gene: .; j_gene: TRBJ2-3; CDR3nt: TGCGCCAGCAGCCGAAGACTTCCTGGGGGCACAGATACGCACTATTTT; CDR3aa: CASSRRLPGGTDTHYF
v_gene: TRBV4-3; abundance: .; d_gene: .; j_gene: TRBJ2-7; CDR3nt: TGCGCCAGCAGCCAGGAATCGAGGGGCGCGCCCTACGAGCAGTACTTC; CDR3aa: CASSQESRGAPYEQYF
v_gene: TRBV7-2; abundance: many; d_gene: .; j_gene: TRBJ1-2; CDR3nt: TGTGCCAGCAGCTTAAGGCAGGCCATCTATGGCTACACCTTC; CDR3aa: CASSLRQAIYGYTF
v_gene: TRBV5-5; abundance: many; d_gene: .; j_gene: TRBJ2-3; CDR3nt: TGTGCCAGCAGCCAGACGGGTTCAACAGATACGCAGTATTTT; CDR3aa: CASSQTGSTDTQYF
v_gene: TRBV20-1; abundance: once; d_gene: .; j_gene: TRBJ2-7; CDR3nt: TGCAGTGCTAGACCGTCCCAGTTTTACGAGCAGTACTTC; CDR3aa: CSARPSQFYEQYF
v_gene: TRBV28; abundance: many; d_gene: .; j_gene: TRBJ1-2; CDR3nt: TGTGCCAGCAGCCATGATGTGGGGTCCTACTACTATGGCTACACCTTC; CDR3aa: CASSHDVGSYYYGYTF
v_gene: TRBV29-1; abundance: .; d_gene: .; j_gene: TRBJ2-7; CDR3nt: TGCAGCGTTGGACAGGTTGGGGCAGGAGTCTCCTACGAGCAGTACTTC; CDR3aa: CSVGQVGAGVSYEQYF
v_gene: TRBV5-1; abundance: .; d_gene: TRBD1; j_gene: TRBJ2-7; CDR3nt: TGCGCCAGCAGCCCTACTGGGGACAGCGCCTACGAGCAGTACTTC; CDR3aa: CASSPTGDSAYEQYF
v_gene: TRBV18; abundance: few; d_gene: .; j_gene: TRBJ2-7; CDR3nt: TGTGCCAGCTATTCAGGCGAACAGGACAAATCCTACGAGCAGTACTTC; CDR3aa: CASYSGEQDKSYEQYF
v_gene: TRBV9; abundance: many; d_gene: .; j_gene: TRBJ2-1; CDR3nt: TGTGCCAGCAGCGTAGCTATTGGGACTGGAAACAATGAGCAGTTCTTC; CDR3aa: CASSVAIGTGNNEQFF
v_gene: TRBV3-1; abundance: few; d_gene: .; j_gene: TRBJ2-1; CDR3nt: TGTCCCAGCAGCCTCCCCATCGGGGATGAGCAGTTCTTC; CDR3aa: CPSSLPIGDEQFF
v_gene: TRBV14; abundance: .; d_gene: .; j_gene: TRBJ2-1; CDR3nt: TGTGCCAGCAGCTGGCAGGGCAGTCACAATGAGCAGTTCTTC; CDR3aa: CASSWQGSHNEQFF
v_gene: TRBV20-1; abundance: .; d_gene: TRBD2; j_gene: TRBJ2-7; CDR3nt: TGCAGTGCTCCCGGTAGCGGGAGGCATCGCTACGAGCAGTACTTC; CDR3aa: CSAPGSGRHRYEQYF